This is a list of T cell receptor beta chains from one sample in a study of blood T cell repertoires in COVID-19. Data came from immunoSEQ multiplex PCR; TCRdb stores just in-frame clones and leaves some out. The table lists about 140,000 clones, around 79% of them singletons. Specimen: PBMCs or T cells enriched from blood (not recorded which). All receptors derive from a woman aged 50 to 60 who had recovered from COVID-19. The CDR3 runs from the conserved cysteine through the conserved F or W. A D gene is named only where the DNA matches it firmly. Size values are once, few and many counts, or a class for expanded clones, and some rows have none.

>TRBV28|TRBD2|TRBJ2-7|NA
CASSLAGGGEQYF
TGTGCCAGCAGTTTAGCGGGAGGGGGAGAGCAGTACTTC
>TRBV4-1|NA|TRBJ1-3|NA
CASSQERTPGNTIYF
TGCGCCAGCAGCCAAGAGCGGACACCTGGAAACACCATATATTTT
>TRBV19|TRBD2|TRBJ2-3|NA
CASSTNPGGRIDTQYF
TGTGCCAGTAGTACAAACCCGGGGGGGCGGATAGATACGCAGTATTTT
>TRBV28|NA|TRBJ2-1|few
CASSTEDSPKSYNEQFF
TGTGCCAGCAGTACTGAGGACAGTCCTAAGTCCTACAATGAGCAGTTCTTC
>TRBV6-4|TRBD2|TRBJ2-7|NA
CASSVTSGSYEQYF
TGTGCCAGCAGCGTTACTAGCGGGAGCTACGAGCAGTACTTC
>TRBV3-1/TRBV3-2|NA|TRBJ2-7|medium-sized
CASSQPITGTNKNEQYF
TGTGCCAGCAGCCAACCCATTACCGGGACAAATAAGAACGAGCAGTACTTC
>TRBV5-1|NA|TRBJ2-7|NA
CASSRHTGSEVAEQYF
TGCGCCAGCAGCCGCCATACCGGCAGCGAAGTAGCCGAGCAGTACTTC
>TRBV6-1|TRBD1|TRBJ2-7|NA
CASRDRSYEQYF
TGTGCCAGCAGGGACAGGTCCTACGAGCAGTACTTC
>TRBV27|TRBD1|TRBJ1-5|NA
CASSPPGGNQPQHF
TGTGCCAGCAGTCCCCCAGGGGGAAATCAGCCCCAGCATTTT
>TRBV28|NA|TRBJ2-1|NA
CASTDGSYNEQFF
TGTGCCAGCACCGACGGGTCCTACAATGAGCAGTTCTTC
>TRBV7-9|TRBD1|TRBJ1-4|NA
CASSKGQGDFGNEKLFF
TGTGCCAGCAGCAAGGGACAGGGGGACTTTGGTAATGAAAAACTGTTTTTT